This T cell receptor (beta chain) was sequenced during a study of T-cell memory formation after mild COVID-19. The CDR3 covers 12 residues. Trimming left V 3 bases short and J 7 bases short, with 12 bases between. Germline assignment: CDR1 SQVTM and CDR2 ANQGSEA. TCRdb independently ran MiXCR on the 5' RACE reads; one entry per CDR3 protein. The data hold around 340,000 distinct CDR3 sequences, with roughly an eighth observed a single time. The chain uses TRBV29-1 and TRBJ1-2; D is unresolved. The source material was PBMCs or a T cell subset sorted from them (not recorded which). This TCR was recovered from a man aged 18 to 35 who had mild COVID-19 (a few samples of this study predate the infection). Cell type and time point are not known. The CDR3 coding sequence is TGCAGCGTTGAGTCCCAAACGAGTGGCTACACCTTC. Encoded protein: CSVESQTSGYTF.